The subject of this entry is one TCR beta chain. TCRdb's copy holds only in-frame clones and misses some; the assay was immunoSEQ multiplex PCR. This sample has roughly 130,000 clones; under 95% occur once, and the top ten carry roughly 8.7%. The data originate from a study of control samples from healthy donors and cancer patients. With 6 bases removed from V and 2 bases from J, the gap between germline ends came to 8 bases. This CDR3 is built from 12 residues. Germline CDR1 is SGHNT and CDR2 is YYREEE (reference sequence). The V call is TRBV5-4, the J call TRBJ1-2; D is possibly TRBD1 (5 bases). The source material was blood. The receptor's source is a man aged 18 to 35 in good health. The CDR3 region has the DNA TGTGCCAGCACGGGGCTGAACTATGGCTACACCTTC. Its protein is CASTGLNYGYTF.